The entry below gives a single T cell receptor (beta chain) sequence along with its context. J lost 4 bases, V lost 4 bases, and 4 bases had no gene match. Germline V gene lookup returns CDR1 LGHDT and CDR2 YNNKEL (reference sequence). This CDR3 comprises 16 residues. Here immunoSEQ multiplex PCR was the method, and the copy in TCRdb shows in-frame clones only, minus some. This table has about 80,000 clones, roughly four fifths appearing once. This sample is drawn from a study of blood T cell repertoires in COVID-19. The wider study: From T cells, B-cell-depleted T cells, or PBMCs came the material, which was cDNA or gDNA.

This TCR was sampled from a human donor in a cohort sampled during active COVID-19. Sequenced material: peripheral blood. The genes are TRBV3-1 (or the pseudogene TRBV3-2) and TRBJ2-3, with 14 bases lining up with TRBD2. The CDR3 loop is CASSRGLAGGADTQYF. The CDR3, as DNA: TGTGCCAGCAGCCGTGGACTAGCGGGAGGCGCAGATACGCAGTATTTT.